This T cell receptor beta chain was sequenced during a study of PD-1 blockade in classical Hodgkin lymphoma. Here immunoSEQ multiplex PCR was the method, and the copy in TCRdb shows in-frame clones only, minus some. This sample has about 30,000 clones; about 86% occur once, and the top ten carry under 1%. Worth noting for this clone: Antigen specificity is unknown.

Whole-study findings and limits: Newly diagnosed patients reportedly trailed healthy donors in baseline TCR diversity. The drivers behind the repertoire differences, possibly disease activity or prior therapy, remain undefined.

Germline-derived CDR1 and CDR2 are GTSNPN and SVGIG (reference sequence). The J segment lost 3 bases and the V segment lost 4 bases, leaving 9 bases of the junction unmatched. This CDR3 contains 14 residues. Indicated time point: cycle 4 day 1 (C4D1), after about 6 weeks of nivolumab. There was relapse after autologous stem cell transplantation in every patient, and there was variation in brentuximab vedotin exposure. The CD4+ T cells used were purified from thawed PBMCs through magnetic negative selection. Best responses fell into complete response, partial response or progressive disease. The source of this sequence is a human donor with classical Hodgkin lymphoma. The material was CD4+ T cells from blood, obtained before the fourth cycle of nivolumab. The chain couples TRBV30 to TRBJ2-7, with 7 bases aligning to TRBD1. In nucleotides, the CDR3 is TGTGCCTGGATGGTATCAGGGGGTCACTACGAGCAGTACTTC. Residues: CAWMVSGGHYEQYF.